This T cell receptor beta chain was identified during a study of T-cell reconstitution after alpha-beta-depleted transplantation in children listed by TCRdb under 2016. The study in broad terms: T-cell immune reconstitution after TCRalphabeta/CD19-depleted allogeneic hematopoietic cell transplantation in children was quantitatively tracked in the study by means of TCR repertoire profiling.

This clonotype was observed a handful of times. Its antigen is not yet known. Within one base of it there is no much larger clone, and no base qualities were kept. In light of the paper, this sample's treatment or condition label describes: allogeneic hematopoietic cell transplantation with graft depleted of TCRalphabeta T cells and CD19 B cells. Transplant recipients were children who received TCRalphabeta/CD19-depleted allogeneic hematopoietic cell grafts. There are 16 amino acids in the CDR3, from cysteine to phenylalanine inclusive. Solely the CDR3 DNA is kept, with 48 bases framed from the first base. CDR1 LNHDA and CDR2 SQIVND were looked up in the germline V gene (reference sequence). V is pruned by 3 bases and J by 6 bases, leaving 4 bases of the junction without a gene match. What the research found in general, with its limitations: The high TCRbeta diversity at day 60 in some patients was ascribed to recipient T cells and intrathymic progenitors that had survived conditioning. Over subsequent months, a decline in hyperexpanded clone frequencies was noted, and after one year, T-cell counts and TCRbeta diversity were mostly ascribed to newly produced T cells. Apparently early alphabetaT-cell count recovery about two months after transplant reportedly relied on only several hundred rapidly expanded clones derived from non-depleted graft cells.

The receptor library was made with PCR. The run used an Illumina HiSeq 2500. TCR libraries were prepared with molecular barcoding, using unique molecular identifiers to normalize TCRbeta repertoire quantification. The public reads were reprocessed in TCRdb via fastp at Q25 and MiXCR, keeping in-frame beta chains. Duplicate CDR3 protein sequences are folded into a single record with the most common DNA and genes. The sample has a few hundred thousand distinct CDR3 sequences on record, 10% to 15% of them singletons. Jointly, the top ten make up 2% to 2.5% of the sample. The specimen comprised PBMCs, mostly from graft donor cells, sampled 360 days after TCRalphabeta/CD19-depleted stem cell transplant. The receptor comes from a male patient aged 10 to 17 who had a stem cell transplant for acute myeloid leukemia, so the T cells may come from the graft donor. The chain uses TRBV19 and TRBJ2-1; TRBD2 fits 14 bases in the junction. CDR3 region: CASSIGTSGSINEQFF. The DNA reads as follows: TGTGCCAGTAGTATTGGGACTAGCGGGAGTATCAATGAGCAGTTCTTC.